This passage covers 25 T cell receptor beta chains from one sample sequenced in a study of T cell responses to AZD1222 COVID-19 vaccine. Using immunoSEQ multiplex PCR, the repertoire was profiled, and TCRdb retains in-frame clones only, with some absent. The table has 140,000 to 150,000 clones, 82% seen once. The material was peripheral blood, obtained on day 0 of MenACWY control vaccination. The receptors originated from an adult in good health.

J is TRBJ1-2 and V is TRBV6-5; D possibly corresponds to TRBD1 (5 bases). The CDR3 contains 14 residues. The germline V gene encodes CDR1 MNHEY and CDR2 SVGAGI. CDR3 nucleotides: TGTGCTTCGACTACCAGGGCCACGGGCGGGGGCTACACCTTC. Protein: CASTTRATGGGYTF.

V gene TRBV28 combines with J gene TRBJ2-5; D uncertain. The CDR3 is 11 amino acids. Trimming took 4 bases from V and 5 from J, leaving 5 bases between them. In germline, CDR1 is MDHEN, CDR2 SYDVKM. This chain's CDR3 is CASSSVETQYF. The CDR3 DNA reads as TGTGCCAGCAGTTCAGTGGAGACCCAGTACTTC. Combining the CDR3 with reference TRBV28 and TRBJ2-5 gives the whole variable domain DVKVTQSSRYLVKRTGEKVFLECVQDMDHENMFWYRQDPGLGLRLIYFSYDVKMKEKGDIPEGYSVSREKKERFSLILESASTNQTSMYLCASSSVETQYFGPGTRLLVL.

The rearrangement uses TRBV10-1 and TRBJ2-5; D not certain. Trimming stripped 5 bases from V and 3 bases from J, with 13 bases between. The CDR3 loop spans 14 amino acids. In germline, CDR1 is WNHNN, CDR2 SYGVQD (reference sequence). This CDR3 is CASSRSPTEETQYF. CDR3 DNA: TGCGCCAGCAGTCGTTCCCCTACCGAAGAGACCCAGTACTTC.

This chain uses TRBV3-1 (or the pseudogene TRBV3-2) with TRBJ2-3; D gene ambiguous. The V gene's germline CDR1 is LGHDT and CDR2 YNNKEL (reference sequence). Trimming shortened V by 3 bases and J by 4 bases, and 11 bases separated the two germline ends. The CDR3 loop spans 14 amino acids. DNA of the CDR3: TGTGCCAGCAGCCATGCCCGTCTAGCAGATACGCAGTATTTT. Translated, it gives CASSHARLADTQYF.

V and J are TRBV2 and TRBJ1-3; TRBD1 aligns across 9 bases. This CDR3 has 17 amino acids. V was clipped by 6 bases and J by 2 bases; unmatched bases: 11. The V gene's germline CDR1 is SNHLY and CDR2 FYNNEI. The CDR3 here is CASRKNTGQGTGNTIYF. The CDR3, as DNA: TGTGCCAGCAGAAAGAATACTGGACAGGGGACTGGAAACACCATATATTTT.

The chain joins TRBV5-6 to TRBJ1-5, with D possibly being TRBD1 (6 bases). The CDR3 is made up of 14 amino acids. V lost 0 bases, J lost 5 bases, and 9 bases lay in between. Looked up from germline, CDR1 is SGHDT and CDR2 is YYEEEE. In DNA, the CDR3 is TGTGCCAGCAGCTTGGTGGGGGCGGATCAGCCCCAGCATTTT. Translating it yields CASSLVGADQPQHF.

V and J are TRBV2 and TRBJ2-3, with D possibly being TRBD2 (6 bases). Germline-derived CDR1 and CDR2 are SNHLY and FYNNEI. The germline V and J ends were trimmed by 1 base and 4 bases, with 12 bases remaining between them. The CDR3 consists of 15 residues. CDR3 residues: CASSEDGAGSDTQYF. CDR3 nucleotides: TGTGCCAGCAGTGAAGATGGTGCGGGGTCAGATACGCAGTATTTT. Based on the CDR3 plus reference TRBV2 and TRBJ2-3, the full variable domain is EPEVTQTPSHQVTQMGQEVILRCVPISNHLYFYWYRQILGQKVEFLVSFYNNEISEKSEIFDDQFSVERPDGSNFTLKIRSTKLEDSAMYFCASSEDGAGSDTQYFGPGTRLTVL.

The chain combines TRBV28 with TRBJ1-1, with D possibly matching TRBD1 (6 bases). V was clipped by 6 bases and J by 0 bases, with 14 bases between them. CDR1 MDHEN and CDR2 SYDVKM come from the germline V gene. This CDR3 region has 15 residues. DNA of the CDR3: TGTGCCAGCAGCAGGGACACCGTTTTGAACACTGAAGCTTTCTTT. As protein: CASSRDTVLNTEAFF.

The chain has TRBV28 and TRBJ2-2; D is possibly TRBD1 (5 bases). The CDR3 is 11 residues long. V was shortened by 6 bases and J by 12 bases, with 11 bases between the two germline ends. CDR1 is MDHEN, CDR2 SYDVKM, per germline. For the CDR3, the DNA is TGTGCCAGCAGGGGGAAGGGGAAGCTGTTTTTT. Translated: CASRGKGKLFF.

The chain employs TRBV5-1 and TRBJ1-3, with D unclear. Germline values: CDR1 SGHRS, CDR2 YFSETQ. V was clipped by 4 bases and J by 4 bases, with 15 bases between them. The CDR3 is made up of 15 amino acids. Written as DNA, the CDR3 is TGCGCCAGCAGCCTGGACGGTTCGTGGGGAAACACCATATATTTT. Translated: CASSLDGSWGNTIYF.

The J gene is TRBJ1-6, the V gene TRBV5-6; weak D call: TRBD1 (5 bases). The CDR3 length is 16 residues. Between the trimmed V and J ends, which lost 4 bases and 1 base, there was a span of 12 bases. Germline lookup yields CDR1 SGHDT and CDR2 YYEEEE. The CDR3, as DNA: TGTGCCAGCAGCCCGGATGGGGGTTCCTATAATTCACCCCTCCACTTT. Translated: CASSPDGGSYNSPLHF.

The chain combines TRBV6-1 with TRBJ2-2, with D unresolved. The CDR3 has 14 residues. V was trimmed by 2 bases and J by 3 bases, leaving 7 bases between them. CDR1 is MNHNS, CDR2 SASEGT, per germline. The CDR3 is CASSEMQHTGELFF. CDR3 nucleotides: TGTGCCAGCAGTGAAATGCAGCACACCGGGGAGCTGTTTTTT.

The genes are TRBV5-5 and TRBJ1-4; TRBD1 is a possible D gene (5 bases). The CDR3 consists of 14 residues. Trimming removed 4 bases from V and 8 bases from J, with 15 bases in between. Per germline, CDR1 SGHKS and CDR2 YYEKEE (reference sequence). CDR3 sequence: CASSLGLVGEKLFF. The CDR3 nucleotides are TGTGCCAGCAGCCTGGGGCTGGTGGGGGAAAAACTGTTTTTT.

J is TRBJ1-6 and V is TRBV2; D unclear. The germline V and J ends were trimmed by 6 bases and 13 bases, with 13 bases remaining between them. The CDR3 runs 12 residues. Germline CDR1 reads SNHLY; CDR2 reads FYNNEI. This CDR3 is CASSANSAPLHF. In DNA, the CDR3 is TGTGCCAGCAGCGCTAACAGCGCGCCCCTCCACTTT.

The chain carries TRBV18 and TRBJ2-3, with D unresolved. The CDR3 is 14 amino acids. V was shortened by 0 bases and J by 4 bases, with 8 bases between the two germline ends. Germline lookup yields CDR1 KGHSH and CDR2 LQKENI. This chain's CDR3 is CASSPPIGADTQYF. CDR3 bases: TGTGCCAGCTCACCACCGATTGGCGCAGATACGCAGTATTTT.

This chain links TRBV2 with TRBJ2-6; TRBD1 might be the D (5 bases). The CDR3 is made up of 14 amino acids. Trimming removed 5 bases from V and 1 base from J, with 6 bases in between. Germline V gene data show CDR1 as SNHLY and CDR2 as FYNNEI. In DNA, the CDR3 is TGTGCCAGCAGTTACAGGTCTGGGGCCAACGTCCTGACTTTC. Protein product: CASSYRSGANVLTF.

The chain couples TRBV5-6 to TRBJ1-2, with 7 bases fitting TRBD1. This CDR3 has 14 residues. Unmatched junction bases numbered 6, after V lost 4 bases and J lost 3 bases. The germline V gene encodes CDR1 SGHDT and CDR2 YYEEEE. CDR3 DNA: TGTGCCAGCAGCACCTCTGACAGGGACTATGGCTACACCTTC. It translates to CASSTSDRDYGYTF.

The chain links TRBV18 to TRBJ2-2; D is uncertain. The germline V and J ends were trimmed by 2 bases and 0 bases, with 10 bases remaining between them. The CDR3 consists of 16 residues. Germline loops: CDR1 KGHSH, CDR2 LQKENI. CDR3 residues: CASSPRRQANTGELFF. In DNA form, the CDR3 reads TGTGCCAGCTCACCAAGAAGGCAGGCGAACACCGGGGAGCTGTTTTTT.

In its sample, this clone was seen once. This chain joins TRBV6-5 and TRBJ1-1, with a tentative D call TRBD1 (5 bases). The germline V gene has CDR1 MNHEY and CDR2 SVGAGI. The CDR3 is made up of 14 amino acids. The V end lost 5 bases, the J end lost 2 bases, and 12 bases lay between the germline ends. The CDR3 nucleotides read TGTGCCAGCAGTAAGGGACGGCGAAACACTGAAGCTTTCTTT. It is translated as CASSKGRRNTEAFF.

The gene calls are TRBV29-1 and TRBJ1-1; D might be TRBD1 (6 bases). The V and J ends lost 4 bases and 1 base respectively, with 16 bases between them. CDR3 length equals 15 residues. Looked up from germline, CDR1 is SQVTM and CDR2 is ANQGSEA. The CDR3 region is CSVALPPTGNTEAFF. CDR3 coding DNA: TGCAGCGTTGCTCTTCCTCCGACAGGGAACACTGAAGCTTTCTTT. The full variable domain, its missing parts supplied by reference TRBV29-1 and TRBJ1-1, is SAVISQKPSRDICQRGTSLTIQCQVDSQVTMMFWYRQQPGQSLTLIATANQGSEATYESGFVIDKFPISRPNLTFSTLTVSNMSPEDSSIYLCSVALPPTGNTEAFFGQGTRLTVV.

This clone is a singleton in its sample. This chain joins TRBV19 and TRBJ1-4; D possibly corresponds to TRBD1 (5 bases). The CDR3 runs to 13 residues. CDR1 is LNHDA and CDR2 is SQIVND in the germline V gene (reference sequence). Trimming took 3 bases from V and 8 from J, leaving 10 bases between them. CDR3 DNA: TGTGCCAGTAGTATTCGGACATACGAAAAACTGTTTTTT. It specifies CASSIRTYEKLFF.

The CDR3 reads CASSLGGPTGYTF. The CDR3 DNA reads TGCGCCAGCAGCTTGGGCGGCCCCACTGGCTACACCTTC. The chain links TRBV5-1 to TRBJ1-2; D call uncertain. V was cut by 0 bases and J by 7 bases, with 10 bases left in between. There are 13 residues in the CDR3. Germline V gene lookup returns CDR1 SGHRS and CDR2 YFSETQ. Using reference TRBV5-1 and TRBJ1-2 for the parts outside the CDR3, the full variable domain is KAGVTQTPRYLIKTRGQQVTLSCSPISGHRSVSWYQQTPGQGLQFLFEYFSETQRNKGNFPGRFSGRQFSNSRSEMNVSTLELGDSALYLCASSLGGPTGYTFGSGTRLTVV.

The rearrangement links TRBV5-1 to TRBJ2-5; maybe TRBD2 (5 bases). CDR3 size: 16 residues. Trimming took off 5 bases at V and 5 bases at J, with 22 bases between the two ends. CDR1 and CDR2 from the germline V gene are SGHRS and YFSETQ. The CDR3 DNA follows: TGCGCCAGCAGAGCCCCTAGCTCCGGTGGCGGGGAGACCCAGTACTTC. Translated: CASRAPSSGGGETQYF.

The V call is TRBV5-1, the J call TRBJ1-2; D not resolved. Germline-derived CDR1 and CDR2 are SGHRS and YFSETQ. Between the trimmed V and J ends, which lost 2 bases and 7 bases, there was a span of 15 bases. CDR3 length equals 14 residues. In nucleotides, the CDR3 is TGCGCCAGCAGCTTTGAGGGAACGGGAGTTGGCTACACCTTC. This sequence encodes CASSFEGTGVGYTF. Using reference TRBV5-1 and TRBJ1-2 for the parts outside the CDR3, the full variable domain is KAGVTQTPRYLIKTRGQQVTLSCSPISGHRSVSWYQQTPGQGLQFLFEYFSETQRNKGNFPGRFSGRQFSNSRSEMNVSTLELGDSALYLCASSFEGTGVGYTFGSGTRLTVV.

The chain combines TRBV7-3 with TRBJ1-2, with D possibly matching TRBD1 (6 bases). The length of the CDR3 is 15 residues. The V gene lost 4 bases and the J gene lost 4 bases, with 16 bases spanning the gap. Germline-derived CDR1 and CDR2 are SGHTA and FQGTGA. As DNA, the CDR3 is TGTGCCAGCAGCTCGGATAGGGGGGGCCTCTATGGCTACACCTTC. It is translated as CASSSDRGGLYGYTF.